This entry lists 9 T cell receptor beta chains sequenced from one sample in a study of CD8 T cells in Susac syndrome (dated by TCRdb to between 2018 and 2021). The library was prepared using the immunoSEQ multiplex PCR assay. RNA was extracted with the RNeasy kit and about 0.45 to 1 ug was reverse transcribed using random hexamers. TCRdb applied fastp at Q25 and MiXCR to the public reads, then kept only in-frame beta chains. Rows are combined by CDR3 protein, so each entry shows the most common genes and DNA. The sample table holds around 99,000 distinct CDR3 sequences, of which about 95% were seen once. Together, the top ten hold 0.096% of the sample. Sequenced sample: CD4+ T cells from PBMCs. These receptors came from a human donor in good health.

The gene calls are TRBV28 and TRBJ2-5, with D possibly matching TRBD1 (6 bases). Trimming took 6 bases from V and 4 from J, leaving 12 bases between them. Germline V gene sequence: CDR1 MDHEN, CDR2 SYDVKM. This CDR3 has 13 amino acids. The CDR3 is CASRSGVVETQYF. CDR3 nucleotides: TGTGCCAGCAGGTCAGGGGTGGTAGAGACCCAGTACTTC.

The chain recombines TRBV11-2 with TRBJ2-1; 14 positions match TRBD2. The CDR3 runs to 16 residues. Looked up from germline, CDR1 is SGHAT and CDR2 is FQNNGV. V lost 2 bases to trimming and J lost 12 bases; unmatched junction nucleotides: 9. CDR3 bases: TGTGCCAGCAGCTTACGATCCGGGACTAGCGGGAGTGTGCAGTTCTTC. Translated, it gives CASSLRSGTSGSVQFF.

In this sample, this clonotype turned up once. The V and J genes are TRBV7-9 and TRBJ1-1; D unclear. CDR3 length equals 13 residues. CDR1 is SEHNR and CDR2 is FQNEAQ in the germline V gene (reference sequence). V lost 3 bases and J lost 6, with 11 bases in between. The CDR3 here is CASSFLEGAEAFF. Here the CDR3 DNA reads TGTGCCAGCAGCTTCCTTGAGGGAGCTGAAGCTTTCTTT.

The V and J genes are TRBV5-4 and TRBJ1-1; possible D gene TRBD1, 5 bases. The germline V gene encodes CDR1 SGHNT and CDR2 YYREEE (reference sequence). The CDR3 covers 16 residues. Deletions cut 0 bases from V and 0 bases from J, with 12 bases between. The CDR3 bases are TGTGCCAGCAGCTTGGCCGGACACCGTATGAACACTGAAGCTTTCTTT. Amino acid sequence: CASSLAGHRMNTEAFF. Supplemented by reference TRBV5-4 and TRBJ1-1, the full variable domain reads ETGVTQSPTHLIKTRGQQVTLRCSSQSGHNTVSWYQQALGQGPQFIFQYYREEENGRGNFPPRFSGLQFPNYSSELNVNALELDDSALYLCASSLAGHRMNTEAFFGQGTRLTVV.

The chain has TRBV27 and TRBJ1-4; TRBD1 might be the D (6 bases). CDR3 length: 15 amino acids. Looked up from germline, CDR1 is MNHEY and CDR2 is SMNVEV (reference sequence). V was shortened by 6 bases and J by 7 bases, with 18 bases between the two germline ends. The CDR3 is CASREQGGGREKLFF. Written as DNA, the CDR3 is TGTGCCAGCAGGGAGCAGGGAGGGGGACGTGAAAAACTGTTTTTT.

The gene calls are TRBV6-5 and TRBJ2-7; 8 nucleotides match TRBD2. Per the germline V gene, CDR1 is MNHEY and CDR2 is SVGAGI. The J segment lost 0 bases and the V segment lost 2 bases, leaving 9 bases of the junction unmatched. This CDR3 is built from 17 residues. CDR3 nucleotides: TGTGCCAGCAGTTACCCGAAGGAGCGGGAGAACTCCTACGAGCAGTACTTC. It specifies CASSYPKERENSYEQYF.

This sequence joins TRBV4-1 and TRBJ2-2; D is unclear. The germline V gene has CDR1 MGHRA and CDR2 YSYEKL. The CDR3 totals 14 residues. Trimming removed 4 bases at V and 7 bases at J, with 13 bases between. DNA for the CDR3: TGCGCCAGCAGCCTCCGTTTGGTCTTCGGGGAGCTGTTTTTT. Translating it yields CASSLRLVFGELFF.

The rearrangement joins TRBV7-6 to TRBJ2-7; D remains unclear. V was cut by 5 bases and J by 2 bases, with 13 bases left in between. The CDR3 has 14 residues. Germline V CDR1 and CDR2: SGHVS, FNYEAQ. The CDR3 DNA reads TGTGCCAGCAGCCCAAATACTGTCACCTACGAGCAGTACTTC. This encodes CASSPNTVTYEQYF.

This clonotype is a singleton in its sample. The V call is TRBV20-1, the J call TRBJ2-3, with D possibly TRBD2 on 6 matching bases. Germline V CDR1 and CDR2: DFQATT, SNEGSKA (reference sequence). Trimming removed 1 base at V and 11 bases at J, with 25 bases between. This CDR3 has 16 residues. The DNA of the CDR3 is TGCAGTGCTAGAGCAGCGGGTAGACGGCGGGGTGGAGTGCAGTATTTT. Translated, it gives CSARAAGRRRGGVQYF.